The clone carrying this T cell receptor beta chain was recorded at least ten times. The target antigen is unknown. This sample was included in a study of blood T cells in healthy people across ages. General study points: From one million sequenced T cells, diversity estimates were lower bounds. Conclusively comparing naive with antigen-experienced cells was impossible with unsorted PBMCs.

This CDR3 is 14 amino acids long. Germline-derived CDR1 and CDR2 are SGHTA and FQGTGA. Between the trimmed V and J ends, which lost 1 base and 0 bases, there was a span of 3 bases. With a J-beta primer mix and a sample-barcoded 5' primer, a second PCR ran about 7 to 12 cycles. In TCRdb, the 5' RACE reads were re-called with MiXCR into one record per CDR3 protein. The repertoire includes fewer than 800,000 distinct CDR3 sequences, under 25% of them detected once, and 3.5% to 4% sits in the top ten. Sequencing was carried out using blood. This sequence joins TRBV7-3 and TRBJ2-2; D is undetermined. The receptor was isolated from a man between 65 and 85 years old in good health. CDR3 bases: TGTGCCAGCAGCTTAAACGCGAACACCGGGGAGCTGTTTTTT. It specifies CASSLNANTGELFF.